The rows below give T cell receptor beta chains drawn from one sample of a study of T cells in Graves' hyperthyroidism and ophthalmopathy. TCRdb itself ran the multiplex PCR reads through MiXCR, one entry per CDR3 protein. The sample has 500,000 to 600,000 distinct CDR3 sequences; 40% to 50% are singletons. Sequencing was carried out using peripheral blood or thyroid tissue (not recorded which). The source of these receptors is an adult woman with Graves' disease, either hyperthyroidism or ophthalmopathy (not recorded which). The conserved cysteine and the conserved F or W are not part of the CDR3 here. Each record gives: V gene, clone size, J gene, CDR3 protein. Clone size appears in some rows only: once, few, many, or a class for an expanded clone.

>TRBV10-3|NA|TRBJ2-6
AISESGIGANVLT
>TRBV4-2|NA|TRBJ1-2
ASSQVSGNIYGYT
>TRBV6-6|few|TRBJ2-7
ASSIAGGVSYEQY
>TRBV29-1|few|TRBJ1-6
SVAESGNSPLH
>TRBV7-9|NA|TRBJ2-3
ASSPPSGISTDTQY
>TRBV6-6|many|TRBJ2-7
ASRDYRHYEQY
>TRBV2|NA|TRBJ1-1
ASRGQGLWAEAF
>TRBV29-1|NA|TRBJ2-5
SVANRVEQGGAQY
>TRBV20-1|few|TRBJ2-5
SAHGLAGTGTQY
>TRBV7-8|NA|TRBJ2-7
AGSYETGGYEQY
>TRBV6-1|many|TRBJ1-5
ASSEDGFNQPQH
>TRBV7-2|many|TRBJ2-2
ASSPTVRGNTGELF
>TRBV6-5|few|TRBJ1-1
ASSYTQAANTEAF
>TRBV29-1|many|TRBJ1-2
SVSMGITYGYT
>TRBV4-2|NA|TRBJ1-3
ASSHLNDRNSGNTIY
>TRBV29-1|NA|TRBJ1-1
SVEWPGRNTEAF
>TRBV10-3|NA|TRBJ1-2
AISENRRSYT
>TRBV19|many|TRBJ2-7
ASSEAGTGDNEQY
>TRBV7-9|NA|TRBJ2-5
ASSHRDSFREETQY
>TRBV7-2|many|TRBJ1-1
ASSSLVVTEAF
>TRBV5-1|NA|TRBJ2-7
ASSLGGTYH
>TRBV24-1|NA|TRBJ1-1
ATSDGSAPEAF
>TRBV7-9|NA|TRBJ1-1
ASSPGTGGSNTEAF
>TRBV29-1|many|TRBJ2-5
SVQYLTGGFTETQY
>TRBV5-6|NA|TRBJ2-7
ASSFGTGVYEQY
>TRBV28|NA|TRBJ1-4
ASKRTGSEKLF
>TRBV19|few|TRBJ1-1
ASSIDPGGLATEAF
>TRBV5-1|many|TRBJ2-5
ASSLEVSLRETQY
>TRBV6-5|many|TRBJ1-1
ASSYHGQGLDTEAF
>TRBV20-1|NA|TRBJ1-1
SAPRQGGTEAF
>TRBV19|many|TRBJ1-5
ASSNVRNQPQH
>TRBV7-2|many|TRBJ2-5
ASSLGRGETQY
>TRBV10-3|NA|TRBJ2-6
AISEQFRAPGANVLT
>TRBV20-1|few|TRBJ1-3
SARAAQGANTIY
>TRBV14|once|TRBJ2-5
ASSQRGSQETQY
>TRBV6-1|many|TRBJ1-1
ASSERRQGNTEAF
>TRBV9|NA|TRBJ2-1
ASSVGLAGGEQF
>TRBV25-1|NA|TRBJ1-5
ACSARQYSNQPQH
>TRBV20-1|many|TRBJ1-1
SARDPFPTGEAF
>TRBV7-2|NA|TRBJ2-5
ASSLGVFWGRGETQY
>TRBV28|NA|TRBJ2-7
ASLATVHTPYEQY
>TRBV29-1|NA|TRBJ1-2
SVRQGLWGDGYT
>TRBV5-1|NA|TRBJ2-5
ASSLGGQSQETQY
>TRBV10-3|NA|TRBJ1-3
AIKNNSGNTIY
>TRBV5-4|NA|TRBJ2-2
ASSPPLSHKKDGELF
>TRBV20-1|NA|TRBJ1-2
SATAGGEGYGYT
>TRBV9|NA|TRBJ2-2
ASRGSGRTGELF
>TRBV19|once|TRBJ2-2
ASTGSGELF
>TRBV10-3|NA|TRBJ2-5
AISGTGGLKTQY
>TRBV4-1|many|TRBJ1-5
ASSQGDYSNQPQH
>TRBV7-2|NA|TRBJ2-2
ASSLEGTSPNTGELF
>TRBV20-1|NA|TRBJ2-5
SASGTETQY
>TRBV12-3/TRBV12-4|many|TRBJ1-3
ASRPGISGNTIY
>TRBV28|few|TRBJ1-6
ASSFLHANSPLH